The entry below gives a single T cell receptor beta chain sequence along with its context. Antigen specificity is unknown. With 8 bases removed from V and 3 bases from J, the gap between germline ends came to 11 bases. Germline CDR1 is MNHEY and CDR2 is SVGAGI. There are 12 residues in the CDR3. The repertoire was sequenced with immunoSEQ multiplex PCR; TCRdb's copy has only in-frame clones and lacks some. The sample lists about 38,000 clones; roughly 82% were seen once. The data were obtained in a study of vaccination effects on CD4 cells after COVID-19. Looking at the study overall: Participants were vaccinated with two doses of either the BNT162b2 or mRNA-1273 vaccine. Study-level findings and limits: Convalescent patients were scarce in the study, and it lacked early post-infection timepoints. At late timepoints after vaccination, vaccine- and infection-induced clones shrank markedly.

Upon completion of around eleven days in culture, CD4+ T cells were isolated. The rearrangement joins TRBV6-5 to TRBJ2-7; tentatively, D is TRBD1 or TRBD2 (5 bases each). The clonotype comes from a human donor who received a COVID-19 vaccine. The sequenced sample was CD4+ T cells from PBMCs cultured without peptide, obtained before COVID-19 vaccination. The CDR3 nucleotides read TGTGCCAGCTCGGGGACCTTCTACGAGCAGTACGTC. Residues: CASSGTFYEQYV.